This T cell receptor (beta chain) was captured by sequencing in a study of blood T cell repertoires in COVID-19. Overall study: Material from acute and convalescent COVID-19 was sourced from the United States, Italy and Spain. Sources were T cells, B-cell-depleted T cells, or PBMCs; the material itself was cDNA or gDNA.

Under the authors' procedure: Nucleated cell number was recorded as an estimate derived from reference gene primer amplification. Clones were read by immunoSEQ multiplex PCR, and TCRdb kept only the in-frame ones, dropping some. V, J and clone size are those of that table, while D and trimming were read from the DNA. The repertoire consists of 110,000 or so clones, with around 91% occurring once and the leading ten covering approximately 28%. This clone was found once. The clonotype was recovered from a man between 65 and 79 years old with active or convalescent COVID-19. The specimen sequenced was peripheral blood.

CDR3 bases: TGTGCCAGCAGCCAACAGACAGGGTCCTTCGGAGAGACCCAGTACTTC. Residues: CASSQQTGSFGETQYF. The chain is built from TRBV5-4 and TRBJ2-5, with 7 bases that match TRBD1. The CDR3 spans 16 residues. Germline trimming cut 4 bases from V and 4 bases from J; bases unmatched to any gene: 13. Per the germline V gene, CDR1 is SGHNT and CDR2 is YYREEE (reference sequence).